This entry concerns a single T cell receptor beta chain. What it recognizes is unknown. This entry is derived from a study of OX40 agonist ivuxolimab in advanced cancers. Study as a whole: Every 2 weeks, patients received ivuxolimab intravenously, dosed at 0.01 to 10 mg/kg.

Data came from immunoSEQ multiplex PCR; TCRdb stores just in-frame clones and leaves some out. The sample gives approximately 64,000 clones, about 87% of which show up once; 0.67% is in the top ten. Findings and caveats of the study: Clonal expansion was seen in CD4+ and CD8+ blood T cells by week 6 at 0.1 to 3.0 mg/kg.

Sampling of blood occurred at baseline, cycle 4 day 1, and cycle 7 day 1. This receptor was identified in an adult with an advanced solid tumor such as melanoma, head and neck, liver or kidney cancer. The specimen comprised CD4+ or CD8+ T cells sorted from blood, sampled in a trial of the OX40 agonist ivuxolimab.

The chain's CDR3 is CASSFRTGGLYEQYF. The CDR3 DNA reads TGCGCCAGCAGCTTTAGGACAGGGGGCCTCTACGAGCAGTACTTC. The chain couples TRBV5-1 to TRBJ2-7, with 11 bases identical to TRBD1. The junction had 4 bases not matched to a gene; V was cut back by 2 bases and J by 3 bases. Per germline, CDR1 SGHRS and CDR2 YFSETQ. CDR3 length: 15 residues.